Presented here are 28 T cell receptor beta chains from one specimen sequenced in a study of cytomegalovirus exposure and HLA in healthy donors. The PCR employed 60 Vbeta primers together with 13 Jbeta primers. The data were produced by immunoSEQ multiplex PCR, yet TCRdb's version contains in-frame clones alone and is incomplete. Found here are around 170,000 clones, around 85% of them singletons; the top ten hold 3.5% to 4%. The material sequenced was PBMCs. The receptors stem from a man in his fifties or sixties in good health and CMV-seronegative.

This rearrangement joins TRBV7-9 to TRBJ1-1, with a tentative D call TRBD1 (5 bases). The V end was cut by 5 bases, the J end by 5 bases, with 15 bases between. This CDR3 is built from 14 residues. Germline lookup yields CDR1 SEHNR and CDR2 FQNEAQ (reference sequence). The CDR3 DNA reads as TGTGCCAGCAGCCCACGGGGGGGTGGGACTGAAGCTTTCTTT. Translation gives CASSPRGGGTEAFF.

The chain joins TRBV5-6 to TRBJ1-5; no reliable D call. V lost 0 bases, J lost 7 bases, and 11 bases lay in between. Germline V CDR1 and CDR2: SGHDT, YYEEEE. CDR3 length equals 14 residues. CDR3 sequence reads: CASSLGRVNQPQHF. Here the CDR3 DNA reads TGTGCCAGCAGCTTGGGGAGGGTCAACCAGCCCCAGCATTTT.

A single count supports this clone. One end of the junction fails to match germline, which may point to a read error. The chain uses TRBV5-1 and TRBJ2-2; 7 nucleotides match TRBD2. The CDR3 is 14 residues long. CDR1 is SGHRS and CDR2 is YFSETQ in the germline V gene. The CDR3 spells CTSSFRLAIGELFF. In DNA, the CDR3 is TGCACCAGCAGCTTCAGACTAGCAATCGGGGAGCTGTTTTTT.

This clone has only a few counts. The chain combines TRBV7-2 with TRBJ2-1; D remains unclear. Trimming removed 0 bases at V and 8 bases at J, with 17 bases between. This CDR3 region has 16 residues. CDR1 SGHTA and CDR2 FQGNSA come from the germline V gene. The CDR3 nucleotides read TGTGCCAGCAGCTTAGCTCCGCTAGTTTTTGATCATGAGCAGTTCTTC. Translating gives CASSLAPLVFDHEQFF.

The chain has TRBV4-3 and TRBJ2-4, with D maybe TRBD1 (5 bases). Trimming took off 0 bases at V and 5 bases at J, with 11 bases between the two ends. The CDR3 has 15 amino acids. Looked up from germline, CDR1 is LGHNA and CDR2 is YSLEER. Written as DNA, the CDR3 is TGCGCCAGCAGCCAAGATCAGGGAACGGAAAACATTCAGTACTTC. Protein product: CASSQDQGTENIQYF.

This clone appeared once. The chain links TRBV28 to TRBJ1-1; D is perhaps TRBD1 (5 bases). CDR1 is MDHEN and CDR2 is SYDVKM in the germline V gene. V lost 6 bases and J 10 bases, leaving 15 bases between the germline ends. The CDR3 covers 12 residues. CDR3 sequence reads: CASSPGGRGAFF. The CDR3 DNA is TGTGCCAGCAGCCCCGGGGGGAGGGGAGCTTTCTTT.

The chain links TRBV7-2 to TRBJ1-5, with D possibly matching TRBD1 (5 bases). This CDR3 spans 16 amino acids. Germline lookup yields CDR1 SGHTA and CDR2 FQGNSA. The V end was cut by 1 base, the J end by 4 bases, with 14 bases between. The CDR3 bases are TGTGCCAGCAGCTTAGTAGTAGGGGCAGGGAATCAGCCCCAGCATTTT. It encodes CASSLVVGAGNQPQHF.

The J gene is TRBJ2-1, the V gene TRBV9; 8 bases align to TRBD2. The CDR3 consists of 15 residues. After removal of 4 bases from V and 8 bases from J, the junction contained 11 bases not matched to a gene. The germline gives CDR1 SGDLS, CDR2 YYNGEE. CDR3 in amino acids: CASSSKPGLGDEQFF. The CDR3 DNA reads as TGTGCCAGCAGCTCAAAACCGGGACTAGGTGATGAGCAGTTCTTC.

V is TRBV4-2 and J is TRBJ2-1; 11 nucleotides match TRBD2. Looked up from germline, CDR1 is LGHNA and CDR2 is YNFKEQ. The CDR3 spans 14 residues. Germline trimming cut 0 bases from V and 16 bases from J; bases unmatched to any gene: 8. CDR3 protein: CASSQDPSGGLRFF. CDR3 DNA: TGTGCCAGCAGCCAAGATCCTAGCGGGGGGTTGCGTTTCTTC.

The CDR3 sequence is CASSAAPTNYGYTF. CDR3 sequence (DNA): TGTGCCAGCAGCGCCGCACCCACAAACTATGGCTACACCTTC. The rearrangement joins TRBV6-1 to TRBJ1-2; no firm D call. The CDR3 sequence is 14 residues long. The ends were cut back, 6 bases at V and 2 bases at J, with 13 bases in the middle. Per germline, CDR1 MNHNS and CDR2 SASEGT.

The chain is built from TRBV29-1 and TRBJ2-1; no definite D call. CDR1 is SQVTM and CDR2 is ANQGSEA in the germline V gene. V was shortened by 4 bases and J by 4 bases, with 11 bases between the two germline ends. The CDR3 has 13 residues. This CDR3 is CSVVGQLYNEQFF. The CDR3 region has the DNA TGCAGCGTTGTTGGGCAATTATACAATGAGCAGTTCTTC.

The chain links TRBV10-3 to TRBJ1-1; TRBD1 is a possible D gene (5 bases). CDR3 size: 14 residues. With 6 bases removed from V and 0 bases from J, the gap between germline ends came to 11 bases. Germline CDR1 ENHRY, CDR2 SYGVKD. This chain's CDR3 is CAISRGKMNTEAFF. CDR3 DNA sequence: TGTGCCATCAGCCGGGGGAAAATGAACACTGAAGCTTTCTTT.

The DNA of the CDR3 is TGTGCCAGCAGCCAAGGGACAGATAATTCACCCCTCCACTTT. Amino acids: CASSQGTDNSPLHF. This chain uses TRBV16 with TRBJ1-6, with 7 bases matching TRBD1. The J segment lost 5 bases and the V segment lost 2 bases, leaving 0 bases of the junction unmatched. Germline CDR1 KGHSY, CDR2 FQNENV. This CDR3 spans 14 amino acids.

The chain is built from TRBV12-5 and TRBJ2-1; 10 bases fit TRBD2. CDR1 and CDR2 (germline): LGHNT, FRNRAP. With V trimmed by 5 bases and J by 6 bases, 4 bases remained unmatched. The CDR3 has 14 amino acids. CDR3 sequence reads: CASGLGLAPNEQFF. In DNA form, the CDR3 reads TGTGCTAGTGGTCTGGGACTAGCGCCCAATGAGCAGTTCTTC.

Note on this clone: The same CDR3 arises from other DNA sequences in this sample as well. V is TRBV7-9 and J is TRBJ2-7; D is possibly TRBD1 (6 bases). Germline-derived CDR1 and CDR2 are SEHNR and FQNEAQ (reference sequence). The CDR3 length is 13 residues. Trimming cost V 4 bases and J 1 base, with 8 bases left between them. CDR3 loop: CASSSGQSYEQYF. CDR3 nucleotide sequence: TGTGCCAGCAGCTCTGGACAGTCCTACGAGCAGTACTTC.

This clone has more than one count but fewer than ten. The chain carries TRBV7-2 and TRBJ2-7, with 8 bases matching TRBD2. V was clipped by 5 bases and J by 3 bases; unmatched bases: 3. There are 13 residues in the CDR3. CDR1 and CDR2 (germline): SGHTA, FQGNSA. CDR3 bases: TGTGCCAGCAGCCCCGGGACTAGCTACGAGCAGTACTTC. The encoded protein is CASSPGTSYEQYF.

The chain recombines TRBV6-5 with TRBJ2-7, with 11 positions matching TRBD1. J gave up 6 bases and V 6 bases, and 10 bases lay outside the gene matches. This CDR3 contains 15 residues. The V gene's germline CDR1 is MNHEY and CDR2 SVGAGI. The CDR3 reads CASSKGQGARREQYF. CDR3 DNA sequence: TGTGCCAGCAGCAAAGGACAGGGGGCACGGCGCGAGCAGTACTTC.

The chain is built from TRBV4-3 and TRBJ2-3; D is unclear. Trimming stripped 0 bases from V and 4 bases from J, with 5 bases between. Germline V gene sequence: CDR1 LGHNA, CDR2 YSLEER. CDR3 length: 13 amino acids. CDR3 in DNA: TGCGCCAGCAGCCAAGATGGAGCAGATACGCAGTATTTT. Amino acids: CASSQDGADTQYF.

The genes are TRBV10-3 and TRBJ2-7; 8 nucleotides line up with TRBD1. V trimming: 8 bases; J trimming: 2 bases; junction bases outside the gene matches: 5. There are 13 residues in the CDR3. Germline V CDR1 and CDR2: ENHRY, SYGVKD. The CDR3 DNA reads as TGTGCCATCCGGGACAGGATGACCTACGAGCAGTACTTC. As protein: CAIRDRMTYEQYF.

The chain couples TRBV7-2 to TRBJ2-7; D not certain. Germline V gene lookup returns CDR1 SGHTA and CDR2 FQGNSA. Between the trimmed V and J ends, which lost 1 base and 0 bases, there was a span of 7 bases. CDR3 size: 14 residues. The CDR3 here is CASSLDYSSYEQYF. CDR3 DNA: TGTGCCAGCAGCTTAGACTATTCCTCCTACGAGCAGTACTTC.

This chain joins TRBV4-1 and TRBJ1-5; maybe TRBD1 (6 bases). The V and J ends lost 0 bases and 4 bases respectively, with 13 bases between them. The germline V gene encodes CDR1 MGHRA and CDR2 YSYEKL. This CDR3 region has 16 residues. Written as DNA, the CDR3 is TGCGCCAGCAGCCAAGAAGGACAGCCCCTTAATCAGCCCCAGCATTTT. Its translation: CASSQEGQPLNQPQHF.

Concerning this clone itself: At one end the junction does not follow the germline gene, possibly because of a read error. The chain employs TRBV7-9 and TRBJ1-1; D uncertain. Germline V gene lookup returns CDR1 SEHNR and CDR2 FQNEAQ (reference sequence). The CDR3 has 12 residues. CDR3 bases: TGTTCCAGCAGCTTAACCCGGGCTGAAGCTTTCTTT. Residues: CSSSLTRAEAFF.

This rearrangement joins TRBV6-5 to TRBJ1-1; 7 bases agree with TRBD1. The V gene end was trimmed by 2 bases and the J gene end by 0 bases; junction bases not matched to a gene: 3. Germline-derived CDR1 and CDR2 are MNHEY and SVGAGI. The CDR3 consists of 15 residues. CDR3 region: CASSYGGQLNTEAFF. CDR3 bases: TGTGCCAGCAGTTACGGGGGACAGTTGAACACTGAAGCTTTCTTT.

This sequence joins TRBV7-9 and TRBJ1-6; D is possibly TRBD1 (6 bases). Germline lookup yields CDR1 SEHNR and CDR2 FQNEAQ (reference sequence). The CDR3 has 16 residues. V lost 2 bases, J lost 7 bases, and 15 bases lay in between. The CDR3 loop is CASSLKAGVGNSPLHF. DNA for the CDR3: TGTGCCAGCAGCTTAAAGGCAGGGGTAGGAAATTCACCCCTCCACTTT.

In the case of this clone: The sample carries other DNA sequences with the same CDR3. The chain joins TRBV7-9 to TRBJ2-7, with D tentatively TRBD2 (5 bases). Trimming took off 5 bases at V and 0 bases at J, with 17 bases between the two ends. Germline lookup yields CDR1 SEHNR and CDR2 FQNEAQ (reference sequence). The length of the CDR3 is 16 residues. CDR3 sequence: CASSRLAGVSSYEQYF. The CDR3 DNA reads as TGTGCCAGCAGCCGCCTAGCCGGGGTGAGCTCCTACGAGCAGTACTTC.

The V call is TRBV6-5, the J call TRBJ2-3, with a possible D match to TRBD1 (6 bases). The CDR3 length is 14 residues. Germline V gene sequence: CDR1 MNHEY, CDR2 SVGAGI. Between the trimmed V and J ends, which lost 5 bases and 1 base, there was a span of 10 bases. The CDR3 sequence is CASSIHRGTDTQYF. The DNA for the CDR3 is TGTGCCAGCAGTATTCACAGGGGCACAGATACGCAGTATTTT.

The CDR3 protein is CASSLDRANQPQHF. In DNA, the CDR3 is TGTGCCAGCAGCTTGGACAGGGCGAATCAGCCCCAGCATTTT. V is TRBV7-9 and J is TRBJ1-5, with 8 bases aligning to TRBD1. Germline V gene lookup returns CDR1 SEHNR and CDR2 FQNEAQ (reference sequence). The CDR3 sequence is 14 residues long. Losses at the gene ends were 3 bases for V and 4 bases for J; bases not matched to a gene: 2.

The chain combines TRBV6-1 with TRBJ1-6; the D gene is possibly TRBD1 (6 bases). The germline V and J ends were trimmed by 10 bases and 7 bases, with 8 bases remaining between them. The V gene's germline CDR1 is MNHNS and CDR2 SASEGT. The CDR3 contains 11 residues. The CDR3, as DNA: TGTGCCATTGGACAGAATTCACCCCTCCACTTT. Translation: CAIGQNSPLHF.